This paragraph reports one T cell receptor beta chain. The record originates from a study of CD8 T cells in Susac syndrome. Per germline, CDR1 MGHDK and CDR2 SYGVNS. CDR3 size: 16 residues. Trimming pared 3 bases from V and 7 bases from J, leaving 19 bases between. RNA in amounts of roughly 0.5 to 1 ug was reverse transcribed with random hexamers. TCRdb re-analysed the immunoSEQ multiplex PCR reads in MiXCR, keeping a single row per CDR3 protein. Among about 290,000 distinct CDR3 sequences listed, roughly 85% were seen once. The sample taken for sequencing was CD8+ T cells from PBMCs. The sequence derives from a human donor with multiple sclerosis. The gene calls are TRBV25-1 and TRBJ2-1; D is perhaps TRBD1 (6 bases). CDR3 sequence reads: CASSDGTRGPFNEQFF. The CDR3 DNA sequence: TGTGCCAGCAGTGACGGGACAAGGGGCCCCTTTAATGAGCAGTTCTTC. Drawing the rest from reference TRBV25-1 and TRBJ2-1, the complete variable domain is EADIYQTPRYLVIGTGKKITLECSQTMGHDKMYWYQQDPGMELHLIHYSYGVNSTEKGDLSSESTVSRIRTEHFPLTLESARPSHTSQYLCASSDGTRGPFNEQFFGPGTRLTVL.